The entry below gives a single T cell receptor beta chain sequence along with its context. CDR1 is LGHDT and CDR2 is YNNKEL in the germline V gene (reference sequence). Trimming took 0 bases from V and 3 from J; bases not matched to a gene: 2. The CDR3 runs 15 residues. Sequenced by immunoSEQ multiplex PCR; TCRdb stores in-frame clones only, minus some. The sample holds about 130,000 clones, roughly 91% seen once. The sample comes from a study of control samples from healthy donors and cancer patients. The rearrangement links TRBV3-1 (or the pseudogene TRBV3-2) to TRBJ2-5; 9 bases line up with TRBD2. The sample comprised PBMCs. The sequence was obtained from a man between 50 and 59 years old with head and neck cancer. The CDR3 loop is CASSQDASGKETQYF. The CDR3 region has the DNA TGTGCCAGCAGCCAAGACGCTAGCGGGAAAGAGACCCAGTACTTC.